The entry below describes one T cell receptor (beta chain). Its specificity is not known. This sample stems from a study of CD8 T cells in ankylosing spondylitis. Germline loops: CDR1 SGHDT, CDR2 YYEEEE. This CDR3 comprises 12 residues. Findings and limits, study-wide: The authors reported significant enrichment of disease-linked clones in matched ankylosing spondylitis synovial fluid. The disease-linked clones had a CD8+ phenotype and low blood frequencies.

Preparation of TCR beta libraries was done by quantitative 5'-RACE with molecular barcodes. One entry per CDR3 protein, called by TCRdb with MiXCR from the 5' RACE reads. The sample carries over 150,000 distinct CDR3 sequences, approximately 18% recorded once. What was sequenced was blood, either unsorted or a sorted T cell fraction (not recorded which). The TCR was taken from a male donor aged 5-29 years with ankylosing spondylitis or in good health (not recorded which). The gene calls are TRBV5-6 and TRBJ2-1; 9 positions agree with TRBD2. CDR3 coding DNA: TGTGTCTCTAGGCGGGAGGGGCTTGAGCAGTTCTTC. Its protein is CVSRREGLEQFF.